This TCR beta chain was sequenced in a study of Ad26.COV2.S vaccination and SARS-CoV-2 variants. On the study more broadly: Ad26.COV2.S shots went into the muscle once or twice, 56 days apart.

Study outcomes and limitations: The breadth of spike-specific CD8+ and CD4+ T cell responses after vaccination was reportedly substantial. Individuals receiving vaccine had higher spike-specific TCR breadth than placebo recipients did.

Treatment specified: 15 to 20 received Ad26.COV2.S at low or high dose, single or two shots; a few received placebo; per-sample allocation not given. Vaccine and placebo recipients were sampled on day 63 after the first injection. The donor was a Boston adult aged 18-55 years. The protocol was immunoSEQ multiplex PCR, while the TCRdb copy is restricted to in-frame clones and leaves out a portion. The sample includes approximately 300,000 clones, around 84% seen only once; the top ten take roughly 2.1%. Only a few counts were recorded for this clone. The antigen remains unidentified. Between the trimmed V and J ends, which lost 0 bases and 4 bases, there was a span of 9 bases. There are 14 residues in the CDR3. CDR1 is MNHEY, CDR2 SVGAGI, per germline.

This chain links TRBV6-5 with TRBJ1-1; tentative D call: TRBD1 (5 bases). This material consisted of peripheral blood, taken in a trial of Ad26.COV2.S vaccine versus placebo. This sequence originates from a person between 18 and 65 years old who received the Ad26.COV2.S COVID-19 vaccine or a placebo. CDR3 protein: CASSYSLGGTEAFF. The CDR3, as DNA: TGTGCCAGCAGTTACTCTCTGGGGGGCACTGAAGCTTTCTTT.